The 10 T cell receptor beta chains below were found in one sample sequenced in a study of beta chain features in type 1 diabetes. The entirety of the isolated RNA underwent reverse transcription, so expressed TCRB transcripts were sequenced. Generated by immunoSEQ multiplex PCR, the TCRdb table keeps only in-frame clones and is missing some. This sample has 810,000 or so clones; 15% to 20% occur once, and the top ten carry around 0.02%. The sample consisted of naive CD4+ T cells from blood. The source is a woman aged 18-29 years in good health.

The CDR3 DNA sequence: TGCAGTGCTATCGTTAACTATGGCTACACCTTC. This sequence encodes CSAIVNYGYTF. The chain employs TRBV20-1 and TRBJ1-2, with D uncertain. The CDR3 has 11 amino acids. Looked up from germline, CDR1 is DFQATT and CDR2 is SNEGSKA (reference sequence). The V and J ends lost 4 bases and 1 base respectively, with 4 bases between them.

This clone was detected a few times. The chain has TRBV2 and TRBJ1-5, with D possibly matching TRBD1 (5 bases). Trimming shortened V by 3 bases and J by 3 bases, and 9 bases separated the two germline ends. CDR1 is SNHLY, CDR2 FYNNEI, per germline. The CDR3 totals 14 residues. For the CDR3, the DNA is TGTGCCAGCAGTGACGAGGGGAACAATCAGCCCCAGCATTTT. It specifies CASSDEGNNQPQHF.

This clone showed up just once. CDR3 sequence reads: CASSVLRLGSEQFF. The CDR3 DNA reads as TGCGCCAGCAGCGTACTTAGACTTGGATCTGAGCAGTTCTTC. V and J are TRBV5-1 and TRBJ2-1; D gene uncertain. The CDR3 is 14 amino acids. V lost 4 bases and J lost 9, with 17 bases in between. Germline CDR1 reads SGHRS; CDR2 reads YFSETQ. Full variable domain (outside the CDR3, taken from reference TRBV5-1 and TRBJ2-1): KAGVTQTPRYLIKTRGQQVTLSCSPISGHRSVSWYQQTPGQGLQFLFEYFSETQRNKGNFPGRFSGRQFSNSRSEMNVSTLELGDSALYLCASSVLRLGSEQFFGPGTRLTVL.

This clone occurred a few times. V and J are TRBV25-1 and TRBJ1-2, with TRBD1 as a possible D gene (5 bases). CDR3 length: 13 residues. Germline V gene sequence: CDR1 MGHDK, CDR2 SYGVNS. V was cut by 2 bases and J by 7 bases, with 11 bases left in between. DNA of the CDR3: TGTGCCAGCAGTGAACGGGGCTTTGGTGGCTACACCTTC. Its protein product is CASSERGFGGYTF.

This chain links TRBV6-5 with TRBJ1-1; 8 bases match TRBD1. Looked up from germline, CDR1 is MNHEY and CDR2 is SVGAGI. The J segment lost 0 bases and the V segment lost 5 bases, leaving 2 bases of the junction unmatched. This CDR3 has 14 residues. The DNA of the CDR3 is TGTGCCAGCAGTAGGACAGGGTTGAACACTGAAGCTTTCTTT. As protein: CASSRTGLNTEAFF.

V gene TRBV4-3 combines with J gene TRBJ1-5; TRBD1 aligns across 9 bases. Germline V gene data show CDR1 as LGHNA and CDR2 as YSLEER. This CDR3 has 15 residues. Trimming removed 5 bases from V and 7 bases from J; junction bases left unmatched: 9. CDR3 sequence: CASSKVQGAGQPQHF. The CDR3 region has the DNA TGCGCCAGCAGCAAAGTACAGGGGGCTGGACAGCCCCAGCATTTT.

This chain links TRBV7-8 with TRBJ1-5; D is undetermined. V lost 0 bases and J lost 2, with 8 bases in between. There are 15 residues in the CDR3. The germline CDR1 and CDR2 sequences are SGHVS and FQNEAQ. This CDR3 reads CASSLALWGNQPQHF. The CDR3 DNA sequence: TGTGCCAGCAGCTTAGCGCTGTGGGGCAATCAGCCCCAGCATTTT.

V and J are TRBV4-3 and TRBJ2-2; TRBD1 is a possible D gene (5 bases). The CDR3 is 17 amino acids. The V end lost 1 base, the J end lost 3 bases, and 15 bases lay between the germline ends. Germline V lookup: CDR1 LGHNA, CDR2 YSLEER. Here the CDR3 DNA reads TGCGCCAGCAGCCAAGTGGCCGGACATGCCTACACCGGGGAGCTGTTTTTT. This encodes CASSQVAGHAYTGELFF.

The DNA for the CDR3 is TGTGCCACCAAGGACTATGGCTACACCTTC. This translates into CATKDYGYTF. This chain uses TRBV6-6 with TRBJ1-2; no clear D gene. V was shortened by 10 bases and J by 3 bases, with 6 bases between the two germline ends. The CDR3 extends over 10 amino acids. The germline V gene has CDR1 MNHNY and CDR2 SVGAGI (reference sequence).

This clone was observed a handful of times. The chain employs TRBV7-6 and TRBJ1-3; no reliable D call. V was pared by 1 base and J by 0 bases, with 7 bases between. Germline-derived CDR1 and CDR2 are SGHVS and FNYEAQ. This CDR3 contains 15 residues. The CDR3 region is CASSLGPDSGNTIYF. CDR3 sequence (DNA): TGTGCCAGCAGCTTAGGTCCAGACTCTGGAAACACCATATATTTT.